Listed here are 20 T cell receptor beta chains from one sample, sequenced in a study of OX40 agonist ivuxolimab in advanced cancers. Clones were sequenced by immunoSEQ multiplex PCR, and TCRdb holds only the in-frame ones, with some missing. This table has roughly 79,000 clones, 75% to 95% appearing once. The source was CD4+ or CD8+ T cells sorted from blood, collected in a trial of the OX40 agonist ivuxolimab. The source of these receptors is an adult with an advanced solid tumor such as melanoma, head and neck, liver or kidney cancer.

The chain carries TRBV7-2 and TRBJ1-5; 9 bases agree with TRBD1. Losses at the gene ends were 6 bases for V and 1 base for J; bases not matched to a gene: 4. This CDR3 is 15 amino acids long. Germline V gene lookup returns CDR1 SGHTA and CDR2 FQGNSA. This CDR3 is CASRRGQGSNQPQHF. DNA of the CDR3: TGTGCCAGCAGACGAGGACAGGGGAGCAATCAGCCCCAGCATTTT. Full variable domain (outside the CDR3, taken from reference TRBV7-2 and TRBJ1-5): GAGVSQSPSNKVTEKGKDVELRCDPISGHTALYWYRQSLGQGLEFLIYFQGNSAPDKSGLPSDRFSAERTGGSVSTLTIQRTQQEDSAVYLCASRRGQGSNQPQHFGDGTRLSIL.

The chain carries TRBV7-9 and TRBJ2-1, with TRBD2 matching 8 bases. CDR1 is SEHNR, CDR2 FQNEAQ, per germline (reference sequence). The CDR3 runs 13 residues. The junction had 2 bases not matched to a gene; V was cut back by 3 bases and J by 7 bases. CDR3 in amino acids: CASSFGLANEQFF. CDR3 coding DNA: TGTGCCAGCAGCTTCGGACTAGCTAATGAGCAGTTCTTC.

The rearrangement joins TRBV29-1 to TRBJ1-5, with D possibly being TRBD1 (5 bases). From germline, CDR1 is SQVTM and CDR2 ANQGSEA. Deletions cut 6 bases from V and 3 bases from J, with 9 bases between. The CDR3 contains 12 residues. CDR3 residues: CSVGAHNQPQHF. The CDR3 DNA reads as TGCAGCGTCGGGGCCCACAATCAGCCCCAGCATTTT.

This clone occurred a few times. The CDR3 loop reads CASSWNEGSGYTF. The CDR3, as DNA: TGTGCCAGCAGCTGGAACGAGGGGTCCGGCTACACCTTC. The gene calls are TRBV11-2 and TRBJ1-2; D might be TRBD1 (5 bases). The V end was cut by 4 bases, the J end by 8 bases, with 14 bases between. Germline V lookup: CDR1 SGHAT, CDR2 FQNNGV. The CDR3 spans 13 residues.

The gene calls are TRBV18 and TRBJ2-2; the match to TRBD2 covers 12 bases. J was trimmed by 6 bases and V by 1 base; bases with no gene match: 3. The CDR3 is 16 amino acids. Per the germline V gene, CDR1 is KGHSH and CDR2 is LQKENI. The CDR3 here is CASSPRLAGAAGELFF. In DNA form, the CDR3 reads TGTGCCAGCTCACCACGACTAGCGGGAGCGGCCGGGGAGCTGTTTTTT.

V usage is TRBV7-9 and J usage is TRBJ1-5; TRBD1 matches 8 bases. From germline, CDR1 is SEHNR and CDR2 FQNEAQ (reference sequence). The CDR3 has 14 amino acids. J gave up 5 bases and V 5 bases, and 5 bases lay outside the gene matches. The CDR3 nucleotides are TGTGCCAGCAGCGTCCAGGGGGCGGATCAGCCCCAGCATTTT. Residues: CASSVQGADQPQHF.

The chain links TRBV28 to TRBJ2-1, with TRBD2 matching 9 bases. The CDR3 consists of 16 residues. Per the germline V gene, CDR1 is MDHEN and CDR2 is SYDVKM. V lost 2 bases and J lost 9; bases outside the gene matches: 11. The CDR3: CASSLILAGTGAEQFF. The CDR3 region has the DNA TGTGCCAGCAGTTTAATTCTAGCGGGGACTGGGGCTGAGCAGTTCTTC.

V is TRBV29-1 and J is TRBJ2-1; D is unresolved. Trimming cost V 3 bases and J 10 bases, with 10 bases left between them. This CDR3 comprises 11 residues. From germline, CDR1 is SQVTM and CDR2 ANQGSEA. CDR3 amino acids: CSVDVTAEQFF. The CDR3, as DNA: TGCAGCGTTGATGTGACGGCAGAGCAGTTCTTC.

The chain has TRBV10-3 and TRBJ2-5; D is undetermined. The CDR3 loop spans 13 amino acids. CDR1 is ENHRY and CDR2 is SYGVKD in the germline V gene. Trimming took off 2 bases at V and 1 base at J, with 5 bases between the two ends. DNA for the CDR3: TGTGCCATCAGTGAGGGGTTCCAAGAGACCCAGTACTTC. It translates to CAISEGFQETQYF.

The chain carries TRBV30 and TRBJ2-7, with 9 nucleotides matching TRBD1. This CDR3 contains 16 residues. The V gene's germline CDR1 is GTSNPN and CDR2 SVGIG (reference sequence). The ends lost 3 bases at V and 4 bases at J; junction bases unmatched: 13. CDR3 sequence (DNA): TGTGCCTGGAGAGATAAATACCGGGACAGGGTTTACGAGCAGTACTTC. It translates to CAWRDKYRDRVYEQYF.

The chain carries TRBV4-2 and TRBJ2-2; no definite D call. This CDR3 is 17 amino acids long. V was clipped by 1 base and J by 2 bases, with 14 bases between them. Germline CDR1 and CDR2: LGHNA and YNFKEQ. The DNA of the CDR3 is TGTGCCAGCAGCCAAGGGGGTAGCAGCCTCAACACCGGGGAGCTGTTTTTT. Its protein product is CASSQGGSSLNTGELFF.

The chain carries TRBV30 and TRBJ2-2; 8 bases are shared with TRBD2. Germline CDR1 is GTSNPN and CDR2 is SVGIG (reference sequence). The V and J ends lost 4 bases and 6 bases, in that order; junction bases with no gene match: 7. The CDR3 runs to 14 residues. The CDR3 region is CAWTRGLAPGELFF. DNA of the CDR3: TGTGCCTGGACCAGAGGACTAGCTCCCGGGGAGCTGTTTTTT.

The rearrangement uses TRBV5-5 and TRBJ1-2; a possible D gene is TRBD1 (5 bases). This CDR3 is 15 amino acids long. V was clipped by 4 bases and J by 4 bases, with 17 bases between them. The germline V gene encodes CDR1 SGHKS and CDR2 YYEKEE (reference sequence). The CDR3 sequence: CASSTVGGGSYGYTF. In nucleotides, the CDR3 is TGTGCCAGCAGCACAGTTGGGGGTGGGAGCTATGGCTACACCTTC. Filled out from reference TRBV5-5 and TRBJ1-2, the complete variable domain reads DAGVTQSPTHLIKTRGQQVTLRCSPISGHKSVSWYQQVLGQGPQFIFQYYEKEERGRGNFPDRFSARQFPNYSSELNVNALLLGDSALYLCASSTVGGGSYGYTFGSGTRLTVV.

This clone has only a few counts. The J gene is TRBJ2-1, the V gene TRBV4-1; D may be TRBD2 (6 bases). Germline V gives CDR1 MGHRA, CDR2 YSYEKL. The CDR3 extends over 12 amino acids. V was trimmed by 3 bases and J by 8 bases, leaving 8 bases between them. The chain's CDR3 is CASSQEGDEQFF. As DNA, the CDR3 is TGCGCCAGCAGCCAGGAGGGTGATGAGCAGTTCTTC.

The V call is TRBV14, the J call TRBJ2-7; tentatively, D is TRBD1 (6 bases). Germline V gene lookup returns CDR1 SGHDN and CDR2 FVKESK. V shed 0 bases and J shed 8 bases, with 11 bases lying between them. The CDR3 runs 13 residues. The CDR3 spells CASSQDLTGKQYF. The CDR3 DNA is TGTGCCAGCAGCCAAGATCTCACAGGGAAGCAGTACTTC.

The chain couples TRBV7-2 to TRBJ1-2; D is unclear. The CDR3 has 15 residues. Trimming stripped 5 bases from V and 7 bases from J, with 20 bases between. The V gene's germline CDR1 is SGHTA and CDR2 FQGNSA. In DNA, the CDR3 is TGTGCCAGCAGCCTCGGAGGAGTTGATCGGAGTGGCTACACCTTC. Translated: CASSLGGVDRSGYTF. Looking up the rest from reference TRBV7-2 and TRBJ1-2 gives the full variable domain: GAGVSQSPSNKVTEKGKDVELRCDPISGHTALYWYRQSLGQGLEFLIYFQGNSAPDKSGLPSDRFSAERTGGSVSTLTIQRTQQEDSAVYLCASSLGGVDRSGYTFGSGTRLTVV.

The V gene is TRBV5-1, the J gene TRBJ2-1; D is perhaps TRBD1 or TRBD2 (5 bases each). V shed 5 bases and J shed 0 bases, with 12 bases lying between them. Germline V gene data show CDR1 as SGHRS and CDR2 as YFSETQ. There are 15 residues in the CDR3. The CDR3 protein is CASRNWGSSYNEQFF. The CDR3 DNA reads TGCGCCAGCAGAAATTGGGGGAGCTCCTACAATGAGCAGTTCTTC.

The chain is built from TRBV10-3 and TRBJ2-5; 7 bases line up with TRBD1. Per the germline V gene, CDR1 is ENHRY and CDR2 is SYGVKD. The CDR3 covers 12 residues. Losses at the gene ends were 10 bases for V and 1 base for J; bases not matched to a gene: 3. The CDR3 nucleotides read TGTGCCACACGGACAGGCCAAGAGACCCAGTACTTC. This gives the protein CATRTGQETQYF.

CDR3 amino acids: CASSPGLAGAGDEQYF. In DNA form, the CDR3 reads TGTGCCAGCTCACCGGGACTAGCGGGAGCTGGGGACGAGCAGTACTTC. The chain has TRBV18 and TRBJ2-7, with 14 bases that match TRBD2. After removal of 3 bases from V and 5 bases from J, the junction contained 6 bases not matched to a gene. In germline, CDR1 is KGHSH, CDR2 LQKENI. The CDR3 consists of 16 residues.

V gene TRBV5-4 combines with J gene TRBJ1-2; D is unresolved. The CDR3 runs to 13 residues. CDR1 is SGHNT and CDR2 is YYREEE in the germline V gene (reference sequence). With 4 bases removed from V and 1 base from J, the gap between germline ends came to 8 bases. The DNA for the CDR3 is TGTGCCAGCAGCCAGGATTTTAACTATGGCTACACCTTC. This sequence encodes CASSQDFNYGYTF.